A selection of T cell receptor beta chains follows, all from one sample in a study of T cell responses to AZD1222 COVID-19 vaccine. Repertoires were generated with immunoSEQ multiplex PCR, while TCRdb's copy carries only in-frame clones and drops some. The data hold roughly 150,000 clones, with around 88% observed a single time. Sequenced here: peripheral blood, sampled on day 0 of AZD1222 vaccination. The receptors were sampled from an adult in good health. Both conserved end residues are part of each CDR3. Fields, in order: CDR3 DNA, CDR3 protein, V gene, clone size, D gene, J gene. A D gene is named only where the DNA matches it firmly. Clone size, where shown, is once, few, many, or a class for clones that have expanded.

CDR3 DNA: TGTGCCAGCAGTTCCGCCGGGAGGGGGACTGAAGCTTTCTTT; CDR3 protein: CASSSAGRGTEAFF; V gene: TRBV7-2; clone size: -; D gene: -; J gene: TRBJ1-1
CDR3 DNA: TGTGCCACCAGTGAAGGGGCTTTCGGTGGGGCCAACGTCCTGACTTTC; CDR3 protein: CATSEGAFGGANVLTF; V gene: TRBV24-1; clone size: -; D gene: -; J gene: TRBJ2-6
CDR3 DNA: TGTGCCAGCAGTTACCGAGGGGAATTCCCCGGGGAGCTGTTTTTT; CDR3 protein: CASSYRGEFPGELFF; V gene: TRBV6-5; clone size: -; D gene: -; J gene: TRBJ2-2
CDR3 DNA: TGCGCCAGCAGCCAAGAATGGGGGAGCACAGATACGCAGTATTTT; CDR3 protein: CASSQEWGSTDTQYF; V gene: TRBV4-3; clone size: -; D gene: -; J gene: TRBJ2-3
CDR3 DNA: TGTGCCAGCAGCTTCGGGGTGTCGTCTGGAAACACCATATATTTT; CDR3 protein: CASSFGVSSGNTIYF; V gene: TRBV5-6; clone size: -; D gene: -; J gene: TRBJ1-3
CDR3 DNA: TGTGCCAGCAGCCAAGTACAGGGAAAGACCTACGAGCAGTACTTC; CDR3 protein: CASSQVQGKTYEQYF; V gene: TRBV4-2; clone size: -; D gene: -; J gene: TRBJ2-7
CDR3 DNA: TGCGCCAGCAGCTTGGCGCTGGACATCAATGAGCAGTTCTTC; CDR3 protein: CASSLALDINEQFF; V gene: TRBV5-1; clone size: -; D gene: -; J gene: TRBJ2-1
CDR3 DNA: TGCGCCAGCAGCCATCAGTTGACTAGCGGTTCTTTAAGCTCCTACAATGAGCAGTTCTTC; CDR3 protein: CASSHQLTSGSLSSYNEQFF; V gene: TRBV4-1; clone size: -; D gene: TRBD2; J gene: TRBJ2-1
CDR3 DNA: TGTGCCAGCAGCCAAGATGGGGGGAGGCACTTT; CDR3 protein: CASSQDGGRHF; V gene: TRBV3-1/TRBV3-2; clone size: -; D gene: -; J gene: TRBJ1-6
CDR3 DNA: TGTGCCAGCAGCGGTGACGCTCAGCCCCAGCATTTT; CDR3 protein: CASSGDAQPQHF; V gene: TRBV7-2; clone size: -; D gene: -; J gene: TRBJ1-5
CDR3 DNA: TGTGCCTGGACTAAAGGGGACAGCCTCCCTTGGTATGGCTACACCTTC; CDR3 protein: CAWTKGDSLPWYGYTF; V gene: TRBV30; clone size: -; D gene: TRBD1; J gene: TRBJ1-2
CDR3 DNA: TGCAGTGCATGGACCAGGGAGGGAGCTTTCTTT; CDR3 protein: CSAWTREGAFF; V gene: TRBV20-1; clone size: -; D gene: -; J gene: TRBJ1-1
CDR3 DNA: TGTGCCTGGAGCACAAGCGCCATTTACAATGAGCAGTTCTTC; CDR3 protein: CAWSTSAIYNEQFF; V gene: TRBV30; clone size: few; D gene: -; J gene: TRBJ2-1
CDR3 DNA: TGTGCCAGCACCTCGACTAGCGGGGAAGGGACCCAGTACTTC; CDR3 protein: CASTSTSGEGTQYF; V gene: TRBV7-2; clone size: -; D gene: TRBD2; J gene: TRBJ2-5
CDR3 DNA: TGTGCCAGCAGCTTAACTAGCGGAGTAGGCAATGAGCAGTTCTTC; CDR3 protein: CASSLTSGVGNEQFF; V gene: TRBV7-3; clone size: -; D gene: -; J gene: TRBJ2-1
CDR3 DNA: TGCGCCAGCAGCCAAGGTGGAAGTACGGAGCAGTTCTTC; CDR3 protein: CASSQGGSTEQFF; V gene: TRBV4-3; clone size: -; D gene: -; J gene: TRBJ2-1
CDR3 DNA: TGTGCCAGCAGCCCTAGGACTAGCGGGAGAAGGTACGAGCAGTACTTC; CDR3 protein: CASSPRTSGRRYEQYF; V gene: TRBV5-8; clone size: -; D gene: TRBD2; J gene: TRBJ2-7
CDR3 DNA: TGCAGCGTTGTGATTCAGGGGGGCTATGGCTACACCTTC; CDR3 protein: CSVVIQGGYGYTF; V gene: TRBV29-1; clone size: -; D gene: TRBD1; J gene: TRBJ1-2
CDR3 DNA: TGTGCCAGCAGCAAAGCAGGGGACCATAATTCACCCCTCCACTTT; CDR3 protein: CASSKAGDHNSPLHF; V gene: TRBV7-2; clone size: -; D gene: -; J gene: TRBJ1-6
CDR3 DNA: TGTGCCAGCACCCTCAAAGGGCTAGTCGGCTCTGGAAACACCATATATTTT; CDR3 protein: CASTLKGLVGSGNTIYF; V gene: TRBV28; clone size: -; D gene: -; J gene: TRBJ1-3
CDR3 DNA: TGTGCCAGCAGCTTTAGAGGGGGCGTCGAGGACGAGCAGTACTTC; CDR3 protein: CASSFRGGVEDEQYF; V gene: TRBV11-1; clone size: -; D gene: TRBD1; J gene: TRBJ2-7
CDR3 DNA: TGCGCCAGCAGCCAACTTACTGGGGCAGATACGCAGTATTTT; CDR3 protein: CASSQLTGADTQYF; V gene: TRBV4-3; clone size: -; D gene: -; J gene: TRBJ2-3
CDR3 DNA: TGTGCCAGCAGCTTCCGTGGACAGGGGGCGGAAAAACTGTTTTTT; CDR3 protein: CASSFRGQGAEKLFF; V gene: TRBV5-5; clone size: once; D gene: TRBD1; J gene: TRBJ1-4
CDR3 DNA: TGCGCCAGCAGCTTGGCCAGCCTAGCGGGAGCGGACTACGAGCAGTACTTC; CDR3 protein: CASSLASLAGADYEQYF; V gene: TRBV5-1; clone size: -; D gene: TRBD2; J gene: TRBJ2-7
CDR3 DNA: TGTGGAGGGGGAATAAATCAGCCCCAGCATTTT; CDR3 protein: CGGGINQPQHF; V gene: TRBV12-3/TRBV12-4; clone size: -; D gene: -; J gene: TRBJ1-5
CDR3 DNA: TGTGCCAGCAGCCAGGGAGGGGAGACCCAGTACTTC; CDR3 protein: CASSQGGETQYF; V gene: TRBV11-3; clone size: -; D gene: TRBD2; J gene: TRBJ2-5
CDR3 DNA: TGTGCCAGCAGCGCCATGAGCAATCAGCCCCAGCATTTT; CDR3 protein: CASSAMSNQPQHF; V gene: TRBV11-3; clone size: -; D gene: -; J gene: TRBJ1-5
CDR3 DNA: TGTGCCAGCAGCTTAGTTACGTTTCTTGCGGGAGGTAACGCGGATACGCAGTATTTT; CDR3 protein: CASSLVTFLAGGNADTQYF; V gene: TRBV7-2; clone size: -; D gene: TRBD2; J gene: TRBJ2-3
CDR3 DNA: TGTGCCAGCAGTTCCCAGGGAAAGTCGGAGACCCAGTACTTC; CDR3 protein: CASSSQGKSETQYF; V gene: TRBV28; clone size: -; D gene: -; J gene: TRBJ2-5
CDR3 DNA: TGTGCCAGCAGTGACAGGGGTAGCACAGATACGCAGTATTTT; CDR3 protein: CASSDRGSTDTQYF; V gene: TRBV6-4; clone size: few; D gene: -; J gene: TRBJ2-3
CDR3 DNA: TGTGCCAGCAGTGACTCCGGGACAGGGGACACCGGGGAGCTGTTTTTT; CDR3 protein: CASSDSGTGDTGELFF; V gene: TRBV6-4; clone size: once; D gene: TRBD1; J gene: TRBJ2-2